The sequence of this T cell receptor (beta chain) was determined in a study of beta chain features in type 1 diabetes. Looking at the study overall: Sorted cells examined across all samples numbered 85 million to 130 million.

Since all of the isolated RNA was reverse transcribed, expressed TCRB transcripts were what got sequenced. Only in-frame clones appear in the TCRdb table, and some are missing; sequencing was by immunoSEQ multiplex PCR. Counted here are around 350,000 clones, over 10% occurring once; the ten biggest clones make up approximately 0.015%. Trimming took 5 bases from V and 7 from J, leaving 17 bases between them. From germline, CDR1 is SEHNR and CDR2 FQNEAQ (reference sequence). The CDR3 runs 14 residues. Material for sequencing was naive CD4+ T cells from blood. The chain is built from TRBV7-9 and TRBJ2-5; a weak D match, TRBD2 (5 bases). This receptor was taken from a man aged 18 to 35 in good health. CDR3 residues: CASSPSGSIGTQYF. The CDR3 bases are TGTGCCAGCAGCCCCTCGGGGAGTATAGGGACCCAGTACTTC.